The subject of this entry is one T cell receptor (beta chain). What it binds is unknown. The data belong to a study of CD8+CD57+ T cells in acquired aplastic anemia. The study's findings and limits: Patients and controls were not found to differ significantly in CD8+ Simpson's diversity.

The V gene's germline CDR1 is DFQATT and CDR2 SNEGSKA (reference sequence). Between the trimmed V and J ends, which lost 0 bases and 4 bases, there was a span of 19 bases. The CDR3 is 16 amino acids. TCR beta VDJ and CDR3 profiling used genomic DNA as template. MiXCR was run by TCRdb on the reads, yielding one entry per CDR3 protein. The sample lists 90,000 to 130,000 distinct CDR3 sequences; 51% were seen once. V usage is TRBV20-1 and J usage is TRBJ2-7; the D gene is possibly TRBD1 (8 bases). Material for sequencing was sorted CD4+, CD8+, or CD8+CD57+ T cells (not recorded which) from PBMCs. This TCR came from a human donor in good health, serving as a control. This chain's CDR3 is CSAREDHRGREYEQYF. The CDR3 region has the DNA TGCAGTGCTAGAGAGGACCACAGGGGGAGGGAATACGAGCAGTACTTC.